This TCR beta chain appears in the sequencing data of a study of T cells in Graves' hyperthyroidism and ophthalmopathy. RNA transcripts served as the template for amplifying TCR beta CDR3 regions. The HTBI primer set served for first-round RT-PCR of the TCR CDR3. TCRdb called the multiplex PCR reads again in MiXCR, with one record for every CDR3 protein. Altogether about 98,000 distinct CDR3 sequences are present, approximately 42% being singletons, with the ten largest covering 9.5% to 13%. Study outcomes and limitations: The model foresaw ophthalmopathy a median around seven months prior to onset. Blood also carried most thyroid clonotypes expanded above 0.001. A model of 13 V-J features distinguished ophthalmopathy from stable hyperthyroidism.

Regarding this clonotype: Its target is unknown.

Trimming took off 6 bases at V and 5 bases at J, with 19 bases between the two ends. Germline CDR1 SGHTA, CDR2 FQGNSA. This CDR3 has 15 amino acids. Material for sequencing was peripheral blood or thyroid tissue (not recorded which). The clonotype was recovered from a woman aged 25 to 39 with Graves' hyperthyroidism. The V gene is TRBV7-2, the J gene TRBJ1-1; perhaps TRBD1 as D (6 bases). The CDR3 sequence: CASRTLVGAGTEAFF. CDR3 in DNA: TGTGCCAGCAGGACGTTGGTGGGGGCAGGTACTGAAGCTTTCTTT.